These 15 T cell receptor beta chains came from one sample sequenced in a study of blood T cell repertoires in COVID-19. Generated by immunoSEQ multiplex PCR, the TCRdb table keeps only in-frame clones and is missing some. The repertoire holds around 380,000 clones, with more than 75% as singletons. Sequencing was carried out using peripheral blood. The receptors stem from a human donor with acute or convalescent COVID-19. The donor label of this sample is uncertain.

This clone was seen a handful of times. This chain connects TRBV30 to TRBJ1-4; TRBD1 might be the D (6 bases). Deletions cut 6 bases from V and 6 bases from J, with 14 bases between. From germline, CDR1 is GTSNPN and CDR2 SVGIG (reference sequence). The CDR3 has 13 amino acids. The CDR3 bases are TGTGCCTGCGATCAAACAGGGTATGAAAAACTGTTTTTT. Protein product: CACDQTGYEKLFF.

With regard to this clone: Other DNA sequences from this sample encode an identical CDR3 as well. This chain uses TRBV5-1 with TRBJ1-1; D uncertain. This CDR3 is built from 13 residues. V was shortened by 2 bases and J by 3 bases, with 8 bases between the two germline ends. Germline V gene lookup returns CDR1 SGHRS and CDR2 YFSETQ. In DNA, the CDR3 is TGCGCCAGCAGCTTAGTCGGGGACACTGAAGCTTTCTTT. Translated: CASSLVGDTEAFF.

This rearrangement joins TRBV10-2 to TRBJ2-5; 11 positions match TRBD2. Germline loops: CDR1 WSHSY, CDR2 SAAADI. This CDR3 is 16 amino acids long. V was pared by 8 bases and J by 5 bases, with 13 bases of the junction left unmatched. The CDR3 nucleotides are TGCGCCAGCTTTAATAGCGGGAGGGGGACAAGGGAGACCCAGTACTTC. Translation gives CASFNSGRGTRETQYF.

The chain carries TRBV29-1 and TRBJ1-1; D possibly corresponds to TRBD1 (5 bases). Germline CDR1 and CDR2: SQVTM and ANQGSEA. The CDR3 has 13 residues. V was clipped by 3 bases and J by 1 base, with 9 bases between them. The CDR3 is CSVETRANTEAFF. In DNA, the CDR3 is TGCAGCGTTGAGACCAGGGCGAACACTGAAGCTTTCTTT.

This clone was counted once. The rearrangement joins TRBV24-1 to TRBJ1-5, with no clear D. CDR3 length: 11 residues. Trimming removed 5 bases from V and 9 bases from J, with 7 bases in between. Germline CDR1 is KGHDR and CDR2 is SFDVKD. DNA of the CDR3: TGTGCCACCAGTGTTAATAGGCCCCAGCATTTT. This codes for CATSVNRPQHF.

The chain has TRBV6-5 and TRBJ2-4; TRBD1 matches at 7 bases. V lost 7 bases and J lost 3; bases outside the gene matches: 9. The CDR3 runs to 15 residues. Germline loops: CDR1 MNHEY, CDR2 SVGAGI. The DNA for the CDR3 is TGTGCCAGCAACGAAGACAGGGCCTACAAAAACATTCAGTACTTC. It yields the protein CASNEDRAYKNIQYF.

With respect to this clone: This sample also contains other DNA sequences that code for the same CDR3. This sequence joins TRBV28 and TRBJ1-5; TRBD1 aligns across 12 bases. CDR3 length: 17 amino acids. Looked up from germline, CDR1 is MDHEN and CDR2 is SYDVKM. Unmatched junction bases numbered 6, after V lost 6 bases and J lost 0 bases. CDR3 DNA sequence: TGTGCCAGCAGAGGGACAGGGGGCCCCTATAGCAATCAGCCCCAGCATTTT. It translates to CASRGTGGPYSNQPQHF. Full variable domain (rest looked up from reference TRBV28 and TRBJ1-5): DVKVTQSSRYLVKRTGEKVFLECVQDMDHENMFWYRQDPGLGLRLIYFSYDVKMKEKGDIPEGYSVSREKKERFSLILESASTNQTSMYLCASRGTGGPYSNQPQHFGDGTRLSIL.

This clone showed up many times. V usage is TRBV28 and J usage is TRBJ1-2; TRBD1 matches 8 bases. Germline CDR1 is MDHEN and CDR2 is SYDVKM. Trimming at V came to 5 bases and at J to 8 bases, leaving 10 bases not matched to a gene. The CDR3 sequence is 14 residues long. This chain's CDR3 is CASSGSGTGEGYTF. The CDR3 DNA follows: TGTGCCAGCAGTGGCTCCGGGACAGGAGAAGGCTACACCTTC.

The V and J genes are TRBV28 and TRBJ1-1; D possibly corresponds to TRBD1 (6 bases). Germline V gene sequence: CDR1 MDHEN, CDR2 SYDVKM. The CDR3 is 14 residues long. The V and J ends lost 2 bases and 5 bases respectively, with 12 bases between them. The CDR3 protein is CASSLGGVGTEAFF. The CDR3 nucleotides are TGTGCCAGCAGTTTAGGGGGCGTAGGGACTGAAGCTTTCTTT.

This clone turned up a few times. The genes are TRBV2 and TRBJ1-5; TRBD1 might be the D (6 bases). In germline, CDR1 is SNHLY, CDR2 FYNNEI. The V end was cut by 1 base, the J end by 6 bases, with 7 bases between. The CDR3 consists of 13 residues. The CDR3 reads CASSEGGLQPQHF. The DNA for the CDR3 is TGTGCCAGCAGTGAAGGGGGGCTTCAGCCCCAGCATTTT.

The chain carries TRBV30 and TRBJ2-3; TRBD1 agrees at 10 bases. This CDR3 has 16 residues. Germline CDR1 GTSNPN, CDR2 SVGIG (reference sequence). V lost 3 bases and J lost 5; bases outside the gene matches: 11. In nucleotides, the CDR3 is TGTGCCTGGAGGATTAGAGGGACAGGGGCCCGAGATACGCAGTATTTT. This translates into CAWRIRGTGARDTQYF.

There are a few counts of this clone. V and J are TRBV30 and TRBJ1-5; TRBD1 aligns across 7 bases. The CDR3 runs 13 residues. Germline V CDR1 and CDR2: GTSNPN, SVGIG (reference sequence). The ends lost 2 bases at V and 7 bases at J; junction bases unmatched: 5. The CDR3 DNA reads TGTGCCTGGAGTTTAGGGGGCCGGCAGCCCCAGCATTTT. The encoded protein is CAWSLGGRQPQHF.

This clone was detected once. One junction end does not reproduce the germline sequence, and a read error may be involved. The CDR3 reads CASSLEGAPYNEQFF. CDR3 DNA: TGTGCCAGCAGTTTAGAGGGGGCCCCTTACAATGAGCAGTTCTTC. This chain joins TRBV11-3 and TRBJ2-1, with 7 positions matching TRBD1. Per the germline V gene, CDR1 is SGHNT and CDR2 is YENEEA. The CDR3 has 15 amino acids.

The chain recombines TRBV6-5 with TRBJ1-1; D is ambiguous. V lost 0 bases to trimming and J lost 7 bases, with 9 bases between them. The CDR3 loop spans 13 amino acids. Per germline, CDR1 MNHEY and CDR2 SVGAGI. The CDR3: CASSYSRGGEAFF. The CDR3 nucleotides read TGTGCCAGCAGTTACTCGAGAGGTGGTGAAGCTTTCTTT.

This rearrangement joins TRBV29-1 to TRBJ1-2; 7 nucleotides agree with TRBD1. This CDR3 spans 11 amino acids. The germline CDR1 and CDR2 sequences are SQVTM and ANQGSEA. V trimming: 7 bases; J trimming: 4 bases; junction bases outside the gene matches: 3. CDR3 DNA sequence: TGCAGCGGCAGGGACAGCTATGGCTACACCTTC. Its translation: CSGRDSYGYTF.